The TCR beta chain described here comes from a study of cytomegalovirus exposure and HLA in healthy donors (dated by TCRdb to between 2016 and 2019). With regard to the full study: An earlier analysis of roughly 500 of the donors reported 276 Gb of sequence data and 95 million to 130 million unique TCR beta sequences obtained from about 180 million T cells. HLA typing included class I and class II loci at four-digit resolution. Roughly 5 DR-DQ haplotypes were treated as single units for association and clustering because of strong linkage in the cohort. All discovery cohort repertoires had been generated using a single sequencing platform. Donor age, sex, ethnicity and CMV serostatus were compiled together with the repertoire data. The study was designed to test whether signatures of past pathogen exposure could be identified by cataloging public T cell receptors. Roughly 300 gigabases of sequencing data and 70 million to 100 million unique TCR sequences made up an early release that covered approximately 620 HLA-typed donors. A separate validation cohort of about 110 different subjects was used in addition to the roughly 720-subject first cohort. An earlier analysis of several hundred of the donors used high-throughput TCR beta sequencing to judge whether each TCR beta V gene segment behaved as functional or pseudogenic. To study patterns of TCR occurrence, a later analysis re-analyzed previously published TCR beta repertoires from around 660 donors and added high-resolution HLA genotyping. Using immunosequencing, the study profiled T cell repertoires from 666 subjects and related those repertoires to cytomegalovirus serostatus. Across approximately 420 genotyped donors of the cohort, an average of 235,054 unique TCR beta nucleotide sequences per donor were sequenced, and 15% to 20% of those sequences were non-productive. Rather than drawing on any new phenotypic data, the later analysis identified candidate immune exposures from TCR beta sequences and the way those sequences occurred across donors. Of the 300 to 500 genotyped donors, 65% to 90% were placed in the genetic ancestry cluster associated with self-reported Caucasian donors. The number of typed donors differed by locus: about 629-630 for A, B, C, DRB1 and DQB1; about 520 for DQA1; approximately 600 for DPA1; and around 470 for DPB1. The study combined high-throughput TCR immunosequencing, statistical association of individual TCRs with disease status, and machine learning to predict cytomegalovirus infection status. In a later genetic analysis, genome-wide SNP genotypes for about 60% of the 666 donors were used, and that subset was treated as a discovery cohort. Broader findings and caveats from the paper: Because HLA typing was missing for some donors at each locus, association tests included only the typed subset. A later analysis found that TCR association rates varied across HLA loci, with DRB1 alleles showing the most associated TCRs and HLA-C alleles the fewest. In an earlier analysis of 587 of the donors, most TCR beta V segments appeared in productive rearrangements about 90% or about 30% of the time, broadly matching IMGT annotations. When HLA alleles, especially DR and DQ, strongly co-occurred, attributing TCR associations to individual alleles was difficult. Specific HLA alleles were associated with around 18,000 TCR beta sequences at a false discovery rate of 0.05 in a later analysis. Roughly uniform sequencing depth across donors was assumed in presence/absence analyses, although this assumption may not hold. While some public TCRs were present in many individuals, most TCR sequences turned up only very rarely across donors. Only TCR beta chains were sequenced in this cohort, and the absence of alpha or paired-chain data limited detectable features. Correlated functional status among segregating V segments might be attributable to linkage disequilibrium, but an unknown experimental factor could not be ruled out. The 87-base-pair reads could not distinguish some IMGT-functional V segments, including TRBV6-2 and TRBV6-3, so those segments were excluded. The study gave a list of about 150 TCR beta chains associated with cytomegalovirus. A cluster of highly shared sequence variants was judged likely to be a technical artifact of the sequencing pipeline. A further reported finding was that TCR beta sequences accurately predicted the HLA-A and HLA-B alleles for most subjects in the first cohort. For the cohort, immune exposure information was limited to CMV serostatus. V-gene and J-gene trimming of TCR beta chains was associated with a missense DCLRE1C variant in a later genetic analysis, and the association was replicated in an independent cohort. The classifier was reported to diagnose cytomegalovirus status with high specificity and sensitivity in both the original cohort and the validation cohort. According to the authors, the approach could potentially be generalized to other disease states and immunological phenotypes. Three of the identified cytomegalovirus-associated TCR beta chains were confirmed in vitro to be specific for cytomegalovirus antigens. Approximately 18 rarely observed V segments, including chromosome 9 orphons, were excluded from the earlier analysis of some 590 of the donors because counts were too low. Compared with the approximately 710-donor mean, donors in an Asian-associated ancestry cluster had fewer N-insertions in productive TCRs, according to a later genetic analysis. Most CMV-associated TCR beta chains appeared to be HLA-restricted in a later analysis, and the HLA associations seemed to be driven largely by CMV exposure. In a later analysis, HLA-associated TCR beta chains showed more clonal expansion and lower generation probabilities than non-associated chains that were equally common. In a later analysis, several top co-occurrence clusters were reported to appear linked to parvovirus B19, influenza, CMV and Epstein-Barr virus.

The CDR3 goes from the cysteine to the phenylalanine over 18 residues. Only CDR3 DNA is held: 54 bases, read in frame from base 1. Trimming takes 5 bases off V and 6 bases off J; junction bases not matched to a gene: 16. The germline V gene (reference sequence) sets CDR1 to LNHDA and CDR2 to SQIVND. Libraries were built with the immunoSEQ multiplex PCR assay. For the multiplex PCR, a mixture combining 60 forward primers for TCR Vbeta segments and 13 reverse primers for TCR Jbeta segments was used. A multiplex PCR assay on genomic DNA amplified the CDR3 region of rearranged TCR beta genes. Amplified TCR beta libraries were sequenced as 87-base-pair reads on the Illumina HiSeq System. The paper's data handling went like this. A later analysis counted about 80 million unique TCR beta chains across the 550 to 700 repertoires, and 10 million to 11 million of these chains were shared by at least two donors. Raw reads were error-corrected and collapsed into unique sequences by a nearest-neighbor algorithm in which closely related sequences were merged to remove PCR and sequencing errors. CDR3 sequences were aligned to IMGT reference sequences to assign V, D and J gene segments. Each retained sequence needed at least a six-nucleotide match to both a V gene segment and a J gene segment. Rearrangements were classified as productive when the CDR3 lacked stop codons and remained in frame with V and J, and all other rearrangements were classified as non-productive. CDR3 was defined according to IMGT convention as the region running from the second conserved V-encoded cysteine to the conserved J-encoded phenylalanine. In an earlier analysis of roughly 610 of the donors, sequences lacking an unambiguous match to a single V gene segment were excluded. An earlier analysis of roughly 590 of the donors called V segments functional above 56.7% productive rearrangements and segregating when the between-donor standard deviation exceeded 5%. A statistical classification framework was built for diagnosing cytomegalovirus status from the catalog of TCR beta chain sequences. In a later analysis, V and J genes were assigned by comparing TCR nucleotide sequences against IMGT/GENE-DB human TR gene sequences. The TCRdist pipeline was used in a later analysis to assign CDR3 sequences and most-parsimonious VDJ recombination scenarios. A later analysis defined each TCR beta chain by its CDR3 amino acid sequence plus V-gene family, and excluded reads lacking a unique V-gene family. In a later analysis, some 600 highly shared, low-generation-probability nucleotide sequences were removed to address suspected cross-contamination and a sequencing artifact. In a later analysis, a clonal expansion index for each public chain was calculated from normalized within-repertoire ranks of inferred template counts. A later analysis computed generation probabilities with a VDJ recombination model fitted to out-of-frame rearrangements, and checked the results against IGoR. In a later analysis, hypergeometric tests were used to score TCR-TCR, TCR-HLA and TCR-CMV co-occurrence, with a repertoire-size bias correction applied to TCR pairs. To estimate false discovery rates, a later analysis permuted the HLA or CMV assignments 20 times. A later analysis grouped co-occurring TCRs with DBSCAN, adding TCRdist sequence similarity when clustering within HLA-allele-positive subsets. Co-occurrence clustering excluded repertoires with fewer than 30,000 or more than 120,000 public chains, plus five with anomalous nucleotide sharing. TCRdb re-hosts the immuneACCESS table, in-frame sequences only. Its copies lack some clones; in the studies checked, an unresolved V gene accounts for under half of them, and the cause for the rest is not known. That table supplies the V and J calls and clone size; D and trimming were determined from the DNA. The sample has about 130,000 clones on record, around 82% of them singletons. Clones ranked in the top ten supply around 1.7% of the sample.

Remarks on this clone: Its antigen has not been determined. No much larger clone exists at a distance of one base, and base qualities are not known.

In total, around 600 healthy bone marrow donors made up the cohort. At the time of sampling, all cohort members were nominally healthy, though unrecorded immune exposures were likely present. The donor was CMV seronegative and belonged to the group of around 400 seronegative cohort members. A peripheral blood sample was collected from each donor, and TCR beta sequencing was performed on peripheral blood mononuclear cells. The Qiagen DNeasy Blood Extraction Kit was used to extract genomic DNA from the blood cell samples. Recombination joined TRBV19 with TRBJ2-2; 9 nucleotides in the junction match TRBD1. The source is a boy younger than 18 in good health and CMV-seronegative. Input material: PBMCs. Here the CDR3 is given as CASSSTGTGILLPGELFF. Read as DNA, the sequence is TGTGCCAGTAGTTCGACCGGGACAGGGATCCTGTTACCCGGGGAGCTGTTTTTT. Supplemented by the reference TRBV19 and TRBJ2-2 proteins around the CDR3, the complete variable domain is DGGITQSPKYLFRKEGQNVTLSCEQNLNHDAMYWYRQDPGQGLRLIYYSQIVNDFQKGDIAEGYSVSREKKESFPLTVTSAQKNPTAFYLCASSSTGTGILLPGELFFGEGSRLTVL.